These 29 T cell receptor beta chains were sequenced from one sample in a study of Graves' ophthalmopathy and Graves' hyperthyroidism. For repertoire sequencing, the TCR beta CDR3 regions were amplified from RNA transcripts. A first-round RT-PCR used HTBI primers, followed by a second-round multiplex PCR. TCRdb redid the calling of the multiplex PCR reads with MiXCR, one entry per CDR3 protein. The sample has over a million distinct CDR3 sequences, 35% to 45% seen once. The sequenced sample consisted of peripheral blood or thyroid tissue (not recorded which). These receptors were collected from an adult man with Graves' hyperthyroidism.

This clonotype was recorded at least ten times. The CDR3: CASSLRMAQPQHF. DNA of the CDR3: TGTGCCAGCAGTTTAAGGATGGCTCAGCCCCAGCATTTT. The V and J genes are TRBV12-3 or TRBV12-4 and TRBJ1-5; D gene uncertain. The V end lost 2 bases, the J end lost 6 bases, and 8 bases lay between the germline ends. This CDR3 comprises 13 residues.

Worth noting for this clonotype: One junction end does not reproduce the germline sequence, and a read error may be involved. CDR3 residues: CASGLGRTVNTEAFF. The CDR3 DNA follows: TGTGCCAGCGGCTTAGGACGGACGGTGAACACTGAAGCTTTCTTT. The J gene is TRBJ1-1, the V gene TRBV7-9; D not resolved. This CDR3 comprises 15 residues. Germline V gene sequence: CDR1 SEHNR, CDR2 FQNEAQ (reference sequence).

J is TRBJ2-7 and V is TRBV7-9; D call uncertain. This CDR3 spans 13 amino acids. Germline V CDR1 and CDR2: SEHNR, FQNEAQ (reference sequence). Trimming took off 2 bases at V and 4 bases at J, with 9 bases between the two ends. This CDR3 is CASSLYGPYEQYF. Here the CDR3 DNA reads TGTGCCAGCAGCTTATATGGACCTTACGAGCAGTACTTC.

About this clonotype: The final CDR3 position lacks the conserved phenylalanine or tryptophan, pointing to a likely read error. This chain links TRBV9 with TRBJ1-6; D unresolved. Trimming shortened V by 1 base and J by 8 bases, and 10 bases separated the two germline ends. Germline CDR1 reads SGDLS; CDR2 reads YYNGEE. This CDR3 has 14 residues. CDR3 in DNA: TGTGCCAGCAGCGTAACAGATTCGTATTCACCCCTCCACCTT. It is translated as CASSVTDSYSPLHL.

Only one count was recorded for this clonotype. The chain has TRBV4-3 and TRBJ1-5, with 7 bases identical to TRBD1. This CDR3 contains 14 residues. V lost 4 bases, J lost 9 bases, and 9 bases stayed unmatched. Germline V lookup: CDR1 LGHNA, CDR2 YSLEER. The CDR3 nucleotides read TGCGCCAGCAGCCCCTGGACAGGAAGGGGGCCCCAGCATTTT. It encodes CASSPWTGRGPQHF.

This clonotype was observed at least ten times. This chain joins TRBV15 and TRBJ1-5; no clear D. The V end lost 6 bases, the J end lost 3 bases, and 9 bases lay between the germline ends. This CDR3 is built from 13 residues. CDR1 and CDR2 from the germline V gene are LNHNV and YYDKDF (reference sequence). The CDR3 sequence: CATSEGYNQPQHF. The CDR3 DNA sequence: TGTGCCACCAGTGAGGGTTACAATCAGCCCCAGCATTTT. The full variable domain, rest sourced from reference TRBV15 and TRBJ1-5, is DAMVIQNPRYQVTQFGKPVTLSCSQTLNHNVMYWYQQKSSQAPKLLFHYYDKDFNNEADTPDNFQSRRPNTSFCFLDIRSPGLGDTAMYLCATSEGYNQPQHFGDGTRLSIL.

This chain connects TRBV5-1 to TRBJ1-5; 11 nucleotides agree with TRBD1. Germline V lookup: CDR1 SGHRS, CDR2 YFSETQ. The CDR3 is 16 residues long. Germline trimming cut 4 bases from V and 5 bases from J; bases unmatched to any gene: 8. The DNA of the CDR3 is TGCGCCAGCAGCGCGAGGACAGGGGGCGCATATCAGCCCCAGCATTTT. Its translation is CASSARTGGAYQPQHF.

This clonotype was seen ten or more times. This sequence joins TRBV7-2 and TRBJ2-7; TRBD2 agrees at 7 bases. V trimming: 4 bases; J trimming: 0 bases; junction bases outside the gene matches: 9. The CDR3 has 16 amino acids. Germline V gene lookup returns CDR1 SGHTA and CDR2 FQGNSA. In nucleotides, the CDR3 is TGTGCCAGCAGCTCTATACTAGCGACCAGCTCCTACGAGCAGTACTTC. Its translation: CASSSILATSSYEQYF.

The chain recombines TRBV9 with TRBJ1-4, with TRBD1 matching over 10 bases. CDR1 SGDLS and CDR2 YYNGEE come from the germline V gene. Unmatched junction bases numbered 10, after V lost 3 bases and J lost 8 bases. The CDR3 covers 16 residues. The CDR3 is CASSERGTGAQEKLFF. The CDR3 DNA sequence: TGTGCCAGCAGCGAAAGAGGGACAGGGGCTCAGGAAAAACTGTTTTTT.

In its sample, this clonotype was seen a few times. The chain joins TRBV7-2 to TRBJ1-2, with 10 bases lining up with TRBD1. Germline V gene lookup returns CDR1 SGHTA and CDR2 FQGNSA. The CDR3 contains 15 residues. Trimming took 5 bases from V and 5 from J; bases not matched to a gene: 8. The CDR3 is CASSTAGTGDYGYTF. The DNA for the CDR3 is TGTGCCAGCAGCACAGCCGGGACAGGGGATTATGGCTACACCTTC.

This clonotype showed up just a few times. The CDR3 sequence is CASRTGGANLGYEQYF. CDR3 DNA: TGTGCCAGCAGAACGGGTGGCGCTAACCTTGGGTACGAGCAGTACTTC. V and J are TRBV7-2 and TRBJ2-7, with D uncertain. Germline CDR1 and CDR2: SGHTA and FQGNSA. Trimming shortened V by 6 bases and J by 4 bases, and 22 bases separated the two germline ends. This CDR3 is built from 16 residues. The variable domain in full, completed from reference TRBV7-2 and TRBJ2-7, reads GAGVSQSPSNKVTEKGKDVELRCDPISGHTALYWYRQSLGQGLEFLIYFQGNSAPDKSGLPSDRFSAERTGGSVSTLTIQRTQQEDSAVYLCASRTGGANLGYEQYFGPGTRLTVT.

For this clonotype: This may stem from a read error, because a much larger clone lies one nucleotide away. V usage is TRBV29-1 and J usage is TRBJ2-5; D is unresolved. The CDR3 extends over 12 amino acids. The germline V and J ends were trimmed by 2 bases and 4 bases, with 8 bases remaining between them. CDR1 is SQVTM and CDR2 is ANQGSEA in the germline V gene. The CDR3 DNA follows: TGCAGCGTTGAAAGGATAGCAGAGACCCAGTACTTC. Protein product: CSVERIAETQYF.

Many counts were recorded for this clonotype. J is TRBJ1-4 and V is TRBV7-2; TRBD1 is a possible D gene (5 bases). Germline lookup yields CDR1 SGHTA and CDR2 FQGNSA. CDR3 length: 14 residues. The ends were cut back, 2 bases at V and 4 bases at J, with 8 bases in the middle. In nucleotides, the CDR3 is TGTGCCAGCAGCTTACAGGGAATTAATGAAAAACTGTTTTTT. It is translated as CASSLQGINEKLFF.

In its sample, this clonotype was seen a few times. This may stem from a read error, because a much larger clone lies one nucleotide away. V usage is TRBV10-3 and J usage is TRBJ2-2; D is unresolved. The CDR3 consists of 14 residues. Germline V gives CDR1 ENHRY, CDR2 SYGVKD. V shed 2 bases and J shed 1 base, with 5 bases lying between them. CDR3 sequence (DNA): TGTGCCATCAGTGAGACAGAGAACACCGGGGAGCTGTTTTTT. Encoded protein: CAISETENTGELFF.

This clonotype was seen a few times. This rearrangement joins TRBV4-3 to TRBJ2-7; 9 nucleotides match TRBD2. CDR1 is LGHNA, CDR2 YSLEER, per germline. Trimming took 0 bases from V and 4 from J; bases not matched to a gene: 4. The CDR3 contains 15 residues. The CDR3 loop reads CASSQETSGNYEQYF. As DNA, the CDR3 is TGCGCCAGCAGCCAAGAGACTAGCGGAAATTACGAGCAGTACTTC.

This clonotype has at least ten counts. V gene TRBV2 combines with J gene TRBJ2-5; D call uncertain. The V end lost 1 base, the J end lost 5 bases, and 14 bases lay between the germline ends. The CDR3 is made up of 15 amino acids. The germline gives CDR1 SNHLY, CDR2 FYNNEI. The CDR3 loop reads CASSEGARHGETQYF. CDR3 bases: TGTGCCAGCAGTGAAGGCGCCAGACATGGCGAGACCCAGTACTTC.

In regard to this clonotype: It may be a read error: a sequence one base away is much more abundant. The chain is built from TRBV5-5 and TRBJ1-6; D gene ambiguous. In germline, CDR1 is SGHKS, CDR2 YYEKEE (reference sequence). This CDR3 is 13 amino acids long. The V and J ends lost 7 bases and 7 bases respectively, with 12 bases between them. CDR3 sequence: CASALVHNSPLHF. For the CDR3, the DNA is TGTGCCAGCGCCCTGGTTCACAATTCACCCCTCCACTTT.

The table lists this clonotype with many counts. V is TRBV6-5 and J is TRBJ2-7, with a possible D match to TRBD1 (6 bases). The CDR3 runs to 14 residues. Per germline, CDR1 MNHEY and CDR2 SVGAGI. Trimming removed 4 bases at V and 2 bases at J, with 12 bases between. The CDR3 DNA follows: TGTGCCAGCAGTTCCAAGGGGGACCCCTACGAGCAGTACTTC. It translates to CASSSKGDPYEQYF.

This clonotype was seen only a few times. The rearrangement uses TRBV12-3 or TRBV12-4 and TRBJ2-7; no clear D gene. CDR3 size: 14 residues. V lost 6 bases to trimming and J lost 4 bases, with 16 bases between them. For the CDR3, the DNA is TGTGCCAGCAGCCAAATGAGTGGTTCTTACGAGCAGTACTTC. Its protein is CASSQMSGSYEQYF.

This clonotype was detected many times. V usage is TRBV7-8 and J usage is TRBJ2-7; 12 nucleotides line up with TRBD1. Germline V CDR1 and CDR2: SGHVS, FQNEAQ. The CDR3 has 15 amino acids. The V segment lost 1 base and the J segment 6 bases; nucleotides outside the gene matches: 4. The CDR3 DNA sequence: TGTGCCAGCAGCTTAGGGGACAGGGGGCGAGGCGAGCAGTACTTC. It is translated as CASSLGDRGRGEQYF.

This clonotype has ten or more counts. The rearrangement links TRBV19 to TRBJ1-5; 10 bases agree with TRBD1. V gave up 5 bases and J gave up 0 bases; unmatched junction bases: 10. Germline CDR1 is LNHDA and CDR2 is SQIVND (reference sequence). The CDR3 contains 18 residues. CDR3 sequence (DNA): TGTGCCAGTAGTCCGCCGGGACAGGGGATCCGTAGCAATCAGCCCCAGCATTTT. Amino acids: CASSPPGQGIRSNQPQHF.

The V gene is TRBV12-5, the J gene TRBJ1-1; no definite D call. Deletions cut 4 bases from V and 0 bases from J, with 6 bases between. In germline, CDR1 is LGHNT, CDR2 FRNRAP. This CDR3 region has 13 residues. This CDR3 is CASGYAVNTEAFF. In DNA form, the CDR3 reads TGTGCTAGTGGTTACGCGGTGAACACTGAAGCTTTCTTT.

This clonotype is a singleton in its sample. This chain links TRBV20-1 with TRBJ2-7; the D call may be TRBD1 or TRBD2 (5 bases each). Trimming took 0 bases from V and 3 from J, leaving 12 bases between them. This CDR3 spans 14 amino acids. Germline V CDR1 and CDR2: DFQATT, SNEGSKA (reference sequence). CDR3 in amino acids: CSARDPGAVYEQYF. The CDR3 nucleotides read TGCAGTGCTAGAGACCCCGGGGCCGTCTACGAGCAGTACTTC.

This clonotype was observed a few times. This chain uses TRBV12-3 or TRBV12-4 with TRBJ1-1, with 9 bases lining up with TRBD1. V gave up 3 bases and J gave up 0 bases; unmatched junction bases: 5. This CDR3 has 16 amino acids. CDR3 DNA: TGTGCCAGCAGTTTGGGACAGGGAGAGGTGAACACTGAAGCTTTCTTT. It specifies CASSLGQGEVNTEAFF.

The V gene is TRBV7-8, the J gene TRBJ1-4; D gene uncertain. Trimming pared 1 base from V and 8 bases from J, leaving 11 bases between. Per germline, CDR1 SGHVS and CDR2 FQNEAQ. This CDR3 has 14 residues. CDR3 sequence: CASSLDGRSEKLFF. For the CDR3, the DNA is TGTGCCAGCAGCTTAGATGGAAGGTCAGAAAAACTGTTTTTT. The entire variable domain, with the rest obtained from reference TRBV7-8 and TRBJ1-4, is as follows: GAGVSQSPRYKVAKRGQDVALRCDPISGHVSLFWYQQALGQGPEFLTYFQNEAQLDKSGLPSDRFFAERPEGSVSTLKIQRTQQEDSAVYLCASSLDGRSEKLFFGSGTQLSVL.

The table lists this clonotype with many counts. The gene calls are TRBV29-1 and TRBJ1-1; 7 bases map to TRBD1. The junction had 7 bases not matched to a gene; V was cut back by 4 bases and J by 8 bases. CDR3 length: 12 residues. Germline CDR1 and CDR2: SQVTM and ANQGSEA. CDR3 amino acids: CSVAWTGTEAFF. Written as DNA, the CDR3 is TGCAGCGTTGCCTGGACAGGAACAGAAGCTTTCTTT.

Regarding this clonotype: Just one base apart from a much larger clone, this may be a read error. In DNA form, the CDR3 reads TGTGCCAGCAGCTTAGAGTACCTGGAGACCCAGTACTTC. The encoded protein is CASSLEYLETQYF. V usage is TRBV27 and J usage is TRBJ2-5; no clear D gene. The CDR3 runs to 13 residues. Germline V gives CDR1 MNHEY, CDR2 SMNVEV (reference sequence). V lost 6 bases and J lost 5, with 13 bases in between.

This clonotype was counted many times. The rearrangement uses TRBV2 and TRBJ1-5; no definite D call. V lost 6 bases to trimming and J lost 1 base, with 13 bases between them. This CDR3 has 15 residues. Looked up from germline, CDR1 is SNHLY and CDR2 is FYNNEI. CDR3 residues: CASRSPGGSNQPQHF. The CDR3 DNA is TGTGCCAGCAGAAGCCCGGGAGGAAGCAATCAGCCCCAGCATTTT.

This clonotype was seen many times. This chain links TRBV10-3 with TRBJ2-7, with TRBD1 identical over 7 bases. The CDR3 sequence is 14 residues long. In germline, CDR1 is ENHRY, CDR2 SYGVKD. V shed 5 bases and J 4 bases; nucleotides not matched to a gene: 8. Here the CDR3 reads CAISNRGSWYEQYF. The CDR3 bases are TGTGCCATCAGTAACAGGGGATCTTGGTACGAGCAGTACTTC.